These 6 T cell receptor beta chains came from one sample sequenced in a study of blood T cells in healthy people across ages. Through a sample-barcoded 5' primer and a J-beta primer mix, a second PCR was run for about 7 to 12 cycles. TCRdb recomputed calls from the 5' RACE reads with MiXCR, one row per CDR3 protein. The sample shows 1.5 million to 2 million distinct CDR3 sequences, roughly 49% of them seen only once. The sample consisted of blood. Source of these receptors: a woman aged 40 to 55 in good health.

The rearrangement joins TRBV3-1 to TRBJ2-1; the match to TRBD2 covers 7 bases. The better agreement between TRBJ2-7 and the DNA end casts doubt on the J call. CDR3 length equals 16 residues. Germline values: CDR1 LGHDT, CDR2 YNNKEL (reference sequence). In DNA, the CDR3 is TGTGCCAGCAGCTATCAGAAACCAGCGGGGAACCACGAGCAGTACTTC. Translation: CASSYQKPAGNHEQYF.

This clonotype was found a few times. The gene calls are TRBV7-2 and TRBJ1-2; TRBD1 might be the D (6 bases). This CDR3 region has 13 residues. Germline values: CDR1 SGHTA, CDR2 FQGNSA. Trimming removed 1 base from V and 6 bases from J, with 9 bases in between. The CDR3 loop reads CASSLGQVDGYTF. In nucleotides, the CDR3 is TGTGCCAGCAGCTTAGGACAGGTTGATGGCTACACCTTC.

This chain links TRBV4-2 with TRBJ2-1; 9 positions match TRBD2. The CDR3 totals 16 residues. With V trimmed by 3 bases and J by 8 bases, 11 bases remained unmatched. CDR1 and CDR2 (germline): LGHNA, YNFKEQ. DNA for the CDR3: TGTGCCAGCAGCCACGAATCAGCGGGGGGCCGGTATGAGCAGTTCTTC. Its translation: CASSHESAGGRYEQFF.

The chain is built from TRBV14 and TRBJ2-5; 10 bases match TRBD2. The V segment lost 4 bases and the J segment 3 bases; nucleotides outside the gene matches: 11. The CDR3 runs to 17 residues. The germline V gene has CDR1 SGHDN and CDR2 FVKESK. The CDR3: CASSLGAGGLEKETQYF. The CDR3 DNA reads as TGTGCCAGCAGCCTGGGAGCGGGGGGGCTAGAGAAAGAGACCCAGTACTTC.

CDR3 nucleotides: TGTGCCAGCAGCTCCACAGGGGTAACCCACTCTGGGGCCAACGTCCTGACTTTC. It yields the protein CASSSTGVTHSGANVLTF. The chain recombines TRBV7-6 with TRBJ2-6; 7 nucleotides match TRBD1. Per germline, CDR1 SGHVS and CDR2 FNYEAQ. This CDR3 comprises 18 residues. J gave up 0 bases and V 4 bases, and 9 bases lay outside the gene matches.

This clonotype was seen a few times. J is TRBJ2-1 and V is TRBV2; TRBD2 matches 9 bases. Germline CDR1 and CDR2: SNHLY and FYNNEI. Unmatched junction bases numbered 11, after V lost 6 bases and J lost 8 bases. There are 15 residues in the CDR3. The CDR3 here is CASSGTSGGFHEQFF. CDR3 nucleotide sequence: TGTGCCAGCAGCGGGACGAGCGGGGGGTTTCATGAGCAGTTCTTC.